The 13 T cell receptor beta chains given below trace back to one sample, sequenced in a study of blood T cell repertoires in COVID-19. The repertoire was sequenced with immunoSEQ multiplex PCR; TCRdb's copy has only in-frame clones and lacks some. The repertoire holds more than 400,000 clones, about 85% seen once, with 0.65% to 0.9% in the top ten. The sequenced sample consisted of PBMCs or T cells enriched from blood (not recorded which). These TCRs come from a woman under 30 who had recovered from COVID-19.

This chain uses TRBV11-2 with TRBJ2-4; the match to TRBD1 covers 8 bases. Losses at the gene ends were 5 bases for V and 4 bases for J; bases not matched to a gene: 10. This CDR3 comprises 16 residues. The germline gives CDR1 SGHAT, CDR2 FQNNGV. CDR3 sequence: CASSANTDRVKNIQYF. CDR3 DNA: TGTGCCAGCAGCGCAAATACGGACAGGGTTAAAAACATTCAGTACTTC.

The chain carries TRBV28 and TRBJ2-5; no definite D call. The germline V gene encodes CDR1 MDHEN and CDR2 SYDVKM. Trimming pared 3 bases from V and 1 base from J, leaving 6 bases between. The CDR3 runs to 13 residues. CDR3 nucleotides: TGTGCCAGCAGTTTCACCAGCCAAGAGACCCAGTACTTC. Residues: CASSFTSQETQYF.

V is TRBV7-9 and J is TRBJ1-4, with unresolved D. The V gene lost 5 bases and the J gene lost 8 bases, with 18 bases spanning the gap. The CDR3 has 15 residues. Germline V gives CDR1 SEHNR, CDR2 FQNEAQ (reference sequence). The CDR3, as DNA: TGTGCCAGCAGCCCCTCAGCGGACCGGGGAGAAAAACTGTTTTTT. Encoded protein: CASSPSADRGEKLFF.

This clone was found a few times. V usage is TRBV6-1 and J usage is TRBJ1-2; D is unresolved. This CDR3 spans 16 amino acids. CDR1 and CDR2 from the germline V gene are MNHNS and SASEGT. The germline V and J ends were trimmed by 0 bases and 4 bases, with 15 bases remaining between them. Here the CDR3 DNA reads TGTGCCAGCAGTGAAGCGCTTTCTGGGTCGGGCTATGGCTACACCTTC. It codes for CASSEALSGSGYGYTF.

CDR3 coding DNA: TGTGCCAGCGGACTGTCCGTCGACAATGAGCAGTTCTTC. It is translated as CASGLSVDNEQFF. The chain carries TRBV19 and TRBJ2-1, with D perhaps TRBD2 (5 bases). The CDR3 has 13 amino acids. Between the trimmed V and J ends, which lost 9 bases and 5 bases, there was a span of 14 bases. CDR1 LNHDA and CDR2 SQIVND come from the germline V gene (reference sequence).

The genes are TRBV30 and TRBJ1-3, with 8 bases matching TRBD1. This CDR3 has 15 residues. The germline V gene has CDR1 GTSNPN and CDR2 SVGIG (reference sequence). The junction had 4 bases not matched to a gene; V was cut back by 1 base and J by 2 bases. The chain's CDR3 is CAWSATGGPGNTIYF. In nucleotides, the CDR3 is TGTGCCTGGAGTGCCACAGGGGGGCCTGGAAACACCATATATTTT.

The V and J genes are TRBV19 and TRBJ1-1, with TRBD1 as a possible D gene (6 bases). CDR3 length: 16 residues. CDR1 is LNHDA, CDR2 SQIVND, per germline (reference sequence). Trimming took off 9 bases at V and 4 bases at J, with 24 bases between the two ends. The CDR3 DNA reads as TGTGCCAGCCTGGCCGGGACATCGGGTTCGGGCACTGAAGCTTTCTTT. It codes for CASLAGTSGSGTEAFF.

This clone was seen once. At one end, the junction sequence differs from germline, possibly due to a read error. The chain is built from TRBV5-8 and TRBJ1-1, with D unresolved. The CDR3 covers 13 residues. CDR1 is SGHTS and CDR2 is YDEGEE in the germline V gene. This CDR3 is CASTLGGYTEAFF. Here the CDR3 DNA reads TGTGCCAGCACCTTGGGCGGATACACTGAAGCTTTCTTT.

The chain recombines TRBV30 with TRBJ1-3; weak D call: TRBD1 (5 bases). CDR3 length equals 15 residues. Deletions cut 1 base from V and 4 bases from J, with 14 bases between. From germline, CDR1 is GTSNPN and CDR2 SVGIG (reference sequence). CDR3 nucleotides: TGTGCCTGGAGTGGGCCGGGCAGGGAAGGAAACACCATATATTTT. Translated, it gives CAWSGPGREGNTIYF.

The CDR3 DNA reads as TGTGCCAGCTCACCACCTTTTGGTCGCGAAAGGGGCAGCGAAAAACTGTTTTTT. It yields the protein CASSPPFGRERGSEKLFF. This rearrangement joins TRBV18 to TRBJ1-4; a possible D gene is TRBD1 (5 bases). Between the trimmed V and J ends, which lost 0 bases and 8 bases, there was a span of 22 bases. Germline CDR1 and CDR2: KGHSH and LQKENI. This CDR3 is built from 18 residues. Using reference TRBV18 and TRBJ1-4 for the parts outside the CDR3, the full variable domain is NAGVMQNPRHLVRRRGQEARLRCSPMKGHSHVYWYRQLPEEGLKFMVYLQKENIIDESGMPKERFSAEFPKEGPSILRIQQVVRGDSAAYFCASSPPFGRERGSEKLFFGSGTQLSVL.

The chain links TRBV19 to TRBJ1-5; D unresolved. Germline assignment: CDR1 LNHDA and CDR2 SQIVND (reference sequence). V shed 6 bases and J shed 1 base, with 13 bases lying between them. CDR3 size: 15 residues. The DNA for the CDR3 is TGTGCCAGTAGCCTTAGGACGGGGAGCAATCAGCCCCAGCATTTT. Translated, it gives CASSLRTGSNQPQHF.

The chain recombines TRBV7-8 with TRBJ1-2, with D perhaps TRBD1 (5 bases). The CDR3 totals 16 residues. Trimming stripped 4 bases from V and 3 bases from J, with 18 bases between. CDR1 is SGHVS, CDR2 FQNEAQ, per germline. The CDR3, as DNA: TGTGCCAGCAGCTCCAGACAGCTTACATATTACTATGGCTACACCTTC. Translated, it gives CASSSRQLTYYYGYTF.

The chain uses TRBV7-9 and TRBJ1-3; TRBD1 might be the D (5 bases). Germline CDR1 and CDR2: SEHNR and FQNEAQ (reference sequence). The CDR3 totals 16 residues. V shed 2 bases and J shed 0 bases, with 11 bases lying between them. CDR3 bases: TGTGCCAGCAGCTTATTGACAGCGAGCTCTGGAAACACCATATATTTT. This sequence encodes CASSLLTASSGNTIYF. Full variable domain (rest looked up from reference TRBV7-9 and TRBJ1-3): DTGVSQNPRHKITKRGQNVTFRCDPISEHNRLYWYRQTLGQGPEFLTYFQNEAQLEKSRLLSDRFSAERPKGSFSTLEIQRTEQGDSAMYLCASSLLTASSGNTIYFGEGSWLTVV.